This T cell receptor beta chain comes out of a study of blood T cell repertoires in COVID-19 (dated by TCRdb to the early 2020s). Context from the whole study: Samples covering the acute and convalescent phases of COVID-19 were provided by collaborators in the United States, Italy and Spain. Subjects who had been exposed to COVID-19, were actively infected with it, or had recovered from it provided the deeply sampled blood TCRbeta repertoires that made up the dataset. Samples were obtained from the ongoing ImmuneRACE study (first 160 participants) and from 1,254 subjects provided by 6 global collaborators. The prospective study material was composed of cDNA or gDNA derived from T cells, B-cell-depleted T cells, or PBMCs. HLA class I and class II types, where available, came from metadata supplied by the sample provider rather than from assay-based typing. The sample metadata nearly always contained a de-identified subject ID, COVID-19 status, age in years and sex. The repertoires were made available in a free public database intended to serve as a resource for research on the immune response to SARS-CoV-2.

The collaborating institutions used their own protocols to collect whole blood in K2EDTA tubes. For TCRbeta analysis, collaborators shipped samples as frozen whole blood, isolated PBMCs, or DNA extracted from either of those sample types. This clone has a handful of counts. What this receptor recognizes is not known. Base-call qualities are not available, and no considerably larger clone is one nucleotide away. Other DNA sequences in this sample translate to the same CDR3. What the study reported, not specific to this receptor: Clinical and demographic metadata were provided uncurated, with the amount varying by source and participant.

The CDR3, from cysteine to phenylalanine, totals 13 residues. The entry retains the CDR3 DNA only, 39 bases that are in frame from base 1. V and J are trimmed by 4 bases and 4 bases, and the gene matches miss 2 bases of the junction. For CDR1 and CDR2, the germline V gene (reference sequence) lists LGHDT and YNNKEL. The immunoSEQ Assay, a bias-controlled multiplex PCR, was used to amplify TCRbeta CDR3 regions from genomic DNA. For the original study's pipeline: The number of nucleated cells in each sample was estimated from the amplification of reference gene primers within the assay. To quantify the absolute abundance of each unique TCRbeta CDR3 rearrangement, sequence reads were collapsed and filtered. For each sample, productive Simpson clonality was calculated by taking the square root of Simpson's diversity index across productive rearrangements. Entries here come from immuneACCESS through TCRdb and include only in-frame sequences with V and J called. Some clones fail to appear in such tables; in the studies checked, an unresolved V gene covers under half of the shortfall, and the cause of the remainder is unknown. The D gene and trimming were derived from the DNA, and the V and J assignments and clone size from that table. Here the sample has some 260,000 clones; around three quarters occur a single time. The ten most abundant clones make up approximately 3.2% of the sample.

Material: peripheral blood. The sequence links TRBV3-1 (or the pseudogene TRBV3-2) to TRBJ1-2; 8 junctional bases match TRBD1. The sequence derives from a woman of 80 years or more with acute or convalescent COVID-19. The base sequence is TGTGCCAGCAGCCTACAGGGGGTCTATGGCTACACCTTC. Its translation is CASSLQGVYGYTF.